Included here is one T cell receptor (beta chain) sequence, with context. The antigen is undetermined. Germline CDR1 is DFQATT and CDR2 is SNEGSKA (reference sequence). The V end was cut by 1 base, the J end by 7 bases, with 14 bases between. The CDR3 covers 14 residues. The sample is drawn from a study of T-cell reconstitution after alpha-beta-depleted transplantation in children. Study conclusions and caveats: From newly produced T cells came most of the T-cell counts and diversity one year after transplant. Reportedly, alpha-beta T cells present about two months post-transplant originated from several hundred expanded clones of graft origin. Some patients' high day-60 TCRbeta diversity was attributed to recipient cells surviving conditioning.

Using unique molecular identifiers, the investigators prepared the TCRbeta library. TCRdb re-derived calls from the PCR reads in MiXCR, one entry per CDR3 protein. Among about a million distinct CDR3 sequences listed, about 26% were seen once. The sequence was obtained from a boy under two years old who had a stem cell transplant for SCID, so the T cells may come from the graft donor. The starting material was PBMCs, mostly from graft donor cells, obtained 360 days after TCRalphabeta/CD19-depleted stem cell transplant. The J gene is TRBJ2-1, the V gene TRBV20-1; weak D call: TRBD1 (5 bases). CDR3 region: CSARVLPGWNEQFF. In DNA form, the CDR3 reads TGCAGTGCTAGAGTCCTCCCAGGGTGGAATGAGCAGTTCTTC.